This T cell receptor beta chain was captured in a study of blood T cell repertoires in COVID-19 (dated by TCRdb to about 2020). In terms of the full investigation: Collaborator samples came from the United States, Italy and Spain and covered acute and convalescent phases of COVID-19. Subjects who had been exposed to COVID-19, were actively infected with it, or had recovered from it provided the deeply sampled blood TCRbeta repertoires that made up the dataset. The repertoires were released in a freely available public database meant as a resource for research on the immune response to SARS-CoV-2. Where available, HLA class I and class II types were obtained from metadata supplied by the sample provider rather than from assay-based typing. The material from the prospective study consisted of cDNA or gDNA derived from T cells, B-cell-depleted T cells, or PBMCs. Sample metadata almost always included a de-identified subject ID, COVID-19 status, age in years and sex. Samples were obtained from the ongoing ImmuneRACE study (first 160 participants) and from over 1,000 subjects provided by 6 global collaborators. Study-wide conclusions, independent of this receptor: How much clinical and demographic metadata was included differed by source and by participant, and the metadata was provided uncurated.

Inclusive of the bounding cysteine and phenylalanine, the CDR3 is 19 residues long. Of all the DNA, just the CDR3 is kept, 57 bases in frame from base 1. V has 2 bases trimmed and J has 5 bases trimmed; junction bases matching no gene number 14. For CDR1 and CDR2, the germline V gene lists MNHNS and SASEGT. Whole blood was collected in K2EDTA tubes by collaborating institutions according to the institutions' own protocols. For TCRbeta analysis, collaborators shipped samples in one of three forms: frozen whole blood, isolated PBMCs, or DNA extracted from either of those sample types. TCRbeta CDR3 regions were amplified from genomic DNA by means of the immunoSEQ Assay, a bias-controlled multiplex PCR. From the authors' description of their analysis: The number of nucleated cells in each sample was estimated by amplification of reference gene primers within the assay. To quantify the absolute abundance of each unique TCRbeta CDR3 rearrangement, sequence reads were collapsed and filtered. For each sample, productive Simpson clonality was calculated as the square root of Simpson's diversity index across productive rearrangements. As stored in TCRdb, this immuneACCESS dataset retains in-frame rearrangements with V and J assigned. A fraction of the clones does not appear; measured against another copy, unresolved V genes explain less than half of the discrepancy, and the remainder lacks a known reason. D and trimming were read from the DNA, whereas the V and J calls and clone size are those reported in that table. The sample has about 130,000 clones on record, more than 75% of them singletons. Clones ranked in the top ten supply about 5.4% of the sample.

With respect to this clone: Its antigen is still unknown. No base quality information exists; no much larger clone differs at one position.

Here the chain combines TRBV6-1 and TRBJ2-1; 11 bases in the junction line up with TRBD2. The TCR sequence derives from a human donor in a cohort sampled during active COVID-19. The source material was peripheral blood. The bases read TGTGCCAGCAGTGAAAATGATAGCGGGAGGGCCAAGCTTAACAATGAGCAGTTCTTC. Its protein product is CASSENDSGRAKLNNEQFF.